The sequence of this T cell receptor beta chain was determined in a study of blood T cell repertoires in COVID-19. Study-wide background: Whether acute or convalescent, the COVID-19 samples came from the United States, Italy and Spain.

Per the original methods: Counts of nucleated cells, estimated from reference gene primer amplification, were obtained. This table comes from immunoSEQ multiplex PCR, and its TCRdb copy is limited to in-frame clones, with some not included. V and J calls and clone size come straight from that table; D and trimming were deduced from the DNA. The sample yields 40,000 to 60,000 clones, roughly 88% seen once. This CDR3 region has 15 residues. V lost 6 bases to trimming and J lost 0 bases; unmatched junction nucleotides: 4. CDR1 is SGHNT and CDR2 is YENEEA in the germline V gene. The chain links TRBV11-3 to TRBJ1-3, with 8 bases matching TRBD1. This clonotype was sampled from a human donor in a cohort sampled during active COVID-19. Sequenced: peripheral blood. The CDR3 loop is CASRLDRDSGNTIYF. The CDR3 coding sequence is TGTGCCAGCAGGTTGGACAGGGACTCTGGAAACACCATATATTTT.